This T cell receptor beta chain was observed in a study of graft-versus-host responses after intestinal transplantation. Looking at the study overall: As for transplant type, recipients had multivisceral, liver-intestinal, or isolated intestinal grafts. Recipients across the board were started on anti-thymocyte globulin induction, then kept on tacrolimus and steroids for roughly 3 years.

The V and J ends lost 5 bases and 7 bases, in that order; junction bases with no gene match: 9. This CDR3 has 13 amino acids. The V gene's germline CDR1 is GTSNPN and CDR2 SVGIG (reference sequence). Sequencing used immunoSEQ multiplex PCR; TCRdb keeps in-frame clones, though not all of them. The data contain 40,000 to 55,000 clones, about 90% of them singletons. As concerns this clone: Its antigen is unidentified.

The genes are TRBV30 and TRBJ2-3; 7 bases fit TRBD2. This receptor was obtained from a human donor who was the organ donor for an intestinal transplant. The sequencing used unstimulated CD4+ T cells sorted from spleen or lymph node cells, collected before transplant. The CDR3, as DNA: TGTGCCTGGGGGGGGGATAGCACGAATACGCAGTATTTT. Translation: CAWGGDSTNTQYF.